This T cell receptor (beta chain) was documented in a study of T cell responses to AZD1222 COVID-19 vaccine. The protocol was immunoSEQ multiplex PCR, while the TCRdb copy is restricted to in-frame clones and leaves out a portion. Counted here are 80,000 or so clones, 85% to 90% occurring once; the ten biggest clones make up 4.5% to 6%. With respect to this clone: Its cognate antigen is unknown.

Overall study findings and caveats: Spike-specific TCR breadth rose after two AZD1222 doses, and depth rose as well. Repertoires were collected only later (after the peak T cell response had occurred). Clonal diversity was possibly underestimated, and white British individuals and females predominated among donors.

The sequence came from an adult in good health. The sample here was peripheral blood, taken on day 0 of AZD1222 vaccination.

The CDR3 spells CASIENRGQGEKLFF. CDR3 coding DNA: TGTGCCAGCATTGAGAACAGGGGGCAGGGTGAAAAACTGTTTTTT. The chain is built from TRBV28 and TRBJ1-4; 9 bases line up with TRBD1. This CDR3 has 15 residues. Trimming removed 7 bases from V and 7 bases from J; junction bases left unmatched: 10. Germline CDR1 is MDHEN and CDR2 is SYDVKM.